This T cell receptor beta chain was found in a study of control samples from healthy donors and cancer patients. TCRdb's table, derived via immunoSEQ multiplex PCR, lists solely in-frame clones and lacks some. Of 65,000 to 75,000 clones in the sample, about 88% were seen once. The CDR3 is 19 amino acids. Germline lookup yields CDR1 SGHDT and CDR2 YYEEEE. Trimming took 0 bases from V and 0 from J; bases not matched to a gene: 8. The chain recombines TRBV5-6 with TRBJ2-1; TRBD2 aligns across 11 bases. The origin of this receptor is a woman between 45 and 60 years old in good health. The specimen was blood. In nucleotides, the CDR3 is TGTGCCAGCAGCTTGGTGTCTAGCGGGAGGAGGGCCTCCTACAATGAGCAGTTCTTC. Translating gives CASSLVSSGRRASYNEQFF. The full variable domain, rest sourced from reference TRBV5-6 and TRBJ2-1, is DAGVTQSPTHLIKTRGQQVTLRCSPKSGHDTVSWYQQALGQGPQFIFQYYEEEERQRGNFPDRFSGHQFPNYSSELNVNALLLGDSALYLCASSLVSSGRRASYNEQFFGPGTRLTVL.